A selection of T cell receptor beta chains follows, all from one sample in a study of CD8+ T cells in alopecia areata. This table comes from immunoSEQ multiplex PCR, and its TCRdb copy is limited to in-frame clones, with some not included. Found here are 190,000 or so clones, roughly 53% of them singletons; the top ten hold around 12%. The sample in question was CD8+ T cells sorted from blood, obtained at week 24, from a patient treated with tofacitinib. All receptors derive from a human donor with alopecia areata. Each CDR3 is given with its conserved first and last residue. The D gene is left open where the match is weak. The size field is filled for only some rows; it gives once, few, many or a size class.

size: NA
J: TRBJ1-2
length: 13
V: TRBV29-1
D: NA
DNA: TGCAGCGTTGGGAGGGTCGGTAGCTATGGCTACACCTTC
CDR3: CSVGRVGSYGYTF

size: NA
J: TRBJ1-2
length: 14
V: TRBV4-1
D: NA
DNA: TGCGCCAGCAGCCCCGGACAGCCCTCCTATGGCTACACCTTC
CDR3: CASSPGQPSYGYTF

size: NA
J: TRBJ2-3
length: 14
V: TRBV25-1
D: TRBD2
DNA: TGTGCCAGTGATCCGGGACTAGCCACAGATACGCAGTATTTT
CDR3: CASDPGLATDTQYF

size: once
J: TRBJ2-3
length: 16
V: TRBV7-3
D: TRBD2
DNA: TGTGCCAGCAGCTTAACATTAGCGGGGGGCCCAGATACGCAGTATTTT
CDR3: CASSLTLAGGPDTQYF

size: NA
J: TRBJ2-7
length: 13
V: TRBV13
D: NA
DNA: TGTGCCAGCAGCTTAGGAAGGACCTACGAGCAGTACTTC
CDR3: CASSLGRTYEQYF

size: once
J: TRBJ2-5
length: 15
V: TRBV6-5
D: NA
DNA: TGTGCCAGCAGTTACTGGGAGGGGGCCCAAGAGACCCAGTACTTC
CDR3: CASSYWEGAQETQYF

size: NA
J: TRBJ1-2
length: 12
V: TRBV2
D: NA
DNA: TGTGCCAGCTACGATCTTATCTATGGCTACACCTTC
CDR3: CASYDLIYGYTF

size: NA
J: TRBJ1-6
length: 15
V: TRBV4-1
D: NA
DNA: TGCGCCAGCAGCCAAGAGGCGTACTATAATTCACCCCTCCACTTT
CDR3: CASSQEAYYNSPLHF

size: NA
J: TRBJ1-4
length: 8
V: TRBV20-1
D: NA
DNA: TGCAGTGCTAGCTCCGGGAGATTT
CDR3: CSASSGRF

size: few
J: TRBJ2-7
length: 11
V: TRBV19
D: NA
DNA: TGTGCCAGTAGTTCCCCTCTGGAGCAGTACTTC
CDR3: CASSSPLEQYF

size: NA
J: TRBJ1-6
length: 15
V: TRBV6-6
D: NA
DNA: TGTGCCAGCTCCCAACGGAGTTCCTATAATTCACCCCTCCACTTT
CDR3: CASSQRSSYNSPLHF

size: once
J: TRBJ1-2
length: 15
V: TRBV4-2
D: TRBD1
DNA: TGTGCCAGCAGCCAGGGGACAGCCGGACAACGTGGCTACACCTTC
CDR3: CASSQGTAGQRGYTF

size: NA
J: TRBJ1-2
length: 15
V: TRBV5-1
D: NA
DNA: TGCGCCAGCAGCCCAACTCCCGGGGCCTACTATGGCTACACCTTC
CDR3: CASSPTPGAYYGYTF

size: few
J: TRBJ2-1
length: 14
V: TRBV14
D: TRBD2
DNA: TGTGCCAGCAGCCCAGCGGGGGATTCTGACTCACAGTTCTTC
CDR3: CASSPAGDSDSQFF

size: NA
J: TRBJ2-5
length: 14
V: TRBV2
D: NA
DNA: TGTGCCAGCAGTTTGGTCTATCAGGAAGAGACCCAGTACTTC
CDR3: CASSLVYQEETQYF

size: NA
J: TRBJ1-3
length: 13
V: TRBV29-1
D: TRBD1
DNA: TGCAGCGTTGACCTGGGACAGGGAAACACCATATATTTT
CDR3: CSVDLGQGNTIYF

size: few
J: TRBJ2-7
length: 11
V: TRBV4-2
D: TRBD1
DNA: TGTGCCAGCAGCCTCAACAGGGGAATGTACTTC
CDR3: CASSLNRGMYF

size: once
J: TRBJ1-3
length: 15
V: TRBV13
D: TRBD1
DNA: TGTGCCAGCAGCTTAGTACAGGGGTCTGGAAACACCATATATTTT
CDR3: CASSLVQGSGNTIYF

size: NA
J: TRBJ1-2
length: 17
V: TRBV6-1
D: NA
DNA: TGTGCCAGCAGTGTAATCCACCGGACACCTCCCTGGGCAGGCTACACCTTC
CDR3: CASSVIHRTPPWAGYTF

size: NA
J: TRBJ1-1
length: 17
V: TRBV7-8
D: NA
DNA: TGTGCCAGCAGTTATTTTAAACCGAGACAGAGGAACACTGAAGCTTTCTTT
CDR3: CASSYFKPRQRNTEAFF

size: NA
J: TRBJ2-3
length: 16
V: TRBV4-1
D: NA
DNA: TGCGCCAGCAGCCAAGTAGGGGACTCGGGAGCAGATACGCAGTATTTT
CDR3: CASSQVGDSGADTQYF

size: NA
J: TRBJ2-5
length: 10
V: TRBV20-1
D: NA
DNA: TGCAGTGCTAGAGCAGAGACCCAGTACTTC
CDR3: CSARAETQYF

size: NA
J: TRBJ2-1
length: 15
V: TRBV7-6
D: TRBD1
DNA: TGTGCCAGCAGCTTTATAAGGGACAGGGTCAATGAGCAGTTCTTC
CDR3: CASSFIRDRVNEQFF

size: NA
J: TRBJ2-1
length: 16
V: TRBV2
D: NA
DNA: TGTGCCAGCAGCGAAGCGCCTACCGGGACGTCGGATAAGCAGTTCTTC
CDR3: CASSEAPTGTSDKQFF

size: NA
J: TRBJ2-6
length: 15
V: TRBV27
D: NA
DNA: TGTGCCAGCAGTTTAGGGGTCTCTGGGGCCAACGTCCTGACTTTC
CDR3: CASSLGVSGANVLTF

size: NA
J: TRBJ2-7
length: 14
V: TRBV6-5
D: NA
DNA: TGTGCCAGCAGTGTGGAGGGCTTGTTCAACGAGCAGTACTTC
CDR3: CASSVEGLFNEQYF

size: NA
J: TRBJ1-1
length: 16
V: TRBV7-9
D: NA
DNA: TGTGCCAGCAGCTTACGGGATGCAGGAAGAGACACTGAAGCTTTCTTT
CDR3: CASSLRDAGRDTEAFF

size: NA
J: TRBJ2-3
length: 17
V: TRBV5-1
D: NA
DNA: TGCGCCAGCAGCGAACTAAAGAGCGGTCCCCTTATTGATACGCAGTATTTT
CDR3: CASSELKSGPLIDTQYF

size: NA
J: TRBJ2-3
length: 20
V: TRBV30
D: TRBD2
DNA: TGTGCCTGGAGTGTACGTCTAGCGGGGGGGCCTGTGGATCAACCAGATACGCAGTATTTT
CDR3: CAWSVRLAGGPVDQPDTQYF

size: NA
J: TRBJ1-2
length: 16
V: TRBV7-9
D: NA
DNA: TGTGCCAGCAGCTTCCGGGGCAGGGGAGACAACTATGGCTACACCTTC
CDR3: CASSFRGRGDNYGYTF

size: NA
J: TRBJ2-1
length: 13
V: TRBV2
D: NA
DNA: TGTGCCAGCAGAGTTTCTAAATACAATGAGCAGTTCTTC
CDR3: CASRVSKYNEQFF

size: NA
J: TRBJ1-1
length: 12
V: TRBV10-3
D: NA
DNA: TGTGCCATCAGTGAGACCGGGACTGAAGCTTTCTTT
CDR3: CAISETGTEAFF

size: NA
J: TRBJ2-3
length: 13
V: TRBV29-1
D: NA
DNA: TGCAGCGGCTTCCCAAGGGACACAGATACGCAGTATTTT
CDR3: CSGFPRDTDTQYF

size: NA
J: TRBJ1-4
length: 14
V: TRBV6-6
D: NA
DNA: TGTGCCAGCAGTTATCCAATCCGGGGTGAAAAACTGTTTTTT
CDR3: CASSYPIRGEKLFF

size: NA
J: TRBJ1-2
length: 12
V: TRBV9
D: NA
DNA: TGTGCCAGCAGCGTAGTCAGCCATGGCTACACCTTC
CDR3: CASSVVSHGYTF

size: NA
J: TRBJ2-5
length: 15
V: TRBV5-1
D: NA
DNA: TGCGCCAGCAGCTTGGAGTACACATGGCAAGAGACCCAGTACTTC
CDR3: CASSLEYTWQETQYF

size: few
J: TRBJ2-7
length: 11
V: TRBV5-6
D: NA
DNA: TGTGCTAGCGCCGGATCCTACGAGCAGTACTTC
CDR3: CASAGSYEQYF

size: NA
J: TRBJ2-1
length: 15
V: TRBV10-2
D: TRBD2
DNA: TGCGCCAGCAGTGACGCTGAGACTAGCGGTACGATGGAGTTCTTC
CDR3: CASSDAETSGTMEFF

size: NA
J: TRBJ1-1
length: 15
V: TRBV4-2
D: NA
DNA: TGTGCCAGCAGCCTTGCAGGGAATCCGGACACTGAAGCTTTCTTT
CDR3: CASSLAGNPDTEAFF

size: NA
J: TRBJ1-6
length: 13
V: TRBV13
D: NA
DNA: TGTGCCAGCAGCTTTTTCAGCTTTTCACCCCTCCACTTT
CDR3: CASSFFSFSPLHF

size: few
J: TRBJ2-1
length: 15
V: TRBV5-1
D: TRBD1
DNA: TGCGCCAGCAGCGCCCGGGACAGCTTATACAATGAGCAGTTCTTC
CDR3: CASSARDSLYNEQFF

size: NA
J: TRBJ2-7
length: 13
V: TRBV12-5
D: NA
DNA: TGTGCTAGTGGTTGGGCTTTTAAGAGAGAGCAGTACTTC
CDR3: CASGWAFKREQYF

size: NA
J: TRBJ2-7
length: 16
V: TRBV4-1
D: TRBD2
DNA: TGCGCCAGCAGCCAACCACCGGGACTAGTGGGGCGCGAGCAGTACTTC
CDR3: CASSQPPGLVGREQYF

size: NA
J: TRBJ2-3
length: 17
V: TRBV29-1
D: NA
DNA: TGCAGCGTTGAACCCCCGACCGCCCGTTTTAGCACAGATACGCAGTATTTT
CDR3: CSVEPPTARFSTDTQYF

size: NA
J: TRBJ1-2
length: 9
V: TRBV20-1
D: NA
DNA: TGCAGTGCTGGGAATGGCTACACCTTC
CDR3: CSAGNGYTF